The 31 T cell receptor beta chains below come from one sample, sequenced in a study of cytomegalovirus exposure and HLA in healthy donors. PCR employed 60 Vbeta and 13 Jbeta primers. Data came from immunoSEQ multiplex PCR; TCRdb stores just in-frame clones and leaves some out. There are about 140,000 clones in the sample; around 65% occur only once, and approximately 1.7% lies in the top ten. The sequencing input was PBMCs. These receptors all come from a male donor in good health and CMV-seronegative.

The V call is TRBV18, the J call TRBJ1-4; weak D call: TRBD1 (6 bases). CDR1 KGHSH and CDR2 LQKENI come from the germline V gene. Trimming pared 8 bases from V and 5 bases from J, leaving 12 bases between. This CDR3 contains 13 residues. The CDR3: CASQAGANEKLFF. Here the CDR3 DNA reads TGTGCCAGCCAAGCGGGGGCGAATGAAAAACTGTTTTTT.

The chain joins TRBV18 to TRBJ1-4, with TRBD1 matching over 10 bases. The CDR3 is made up of 17 amino acids. Looked up from germline, CDR1 is KGHSH and CDR2 is LQKENI. Trimming at V came to 3 bases and at J to 4 bases, leaving 8 bases not matched to a gene. The CDR3 DNA is TGTGCCAGCTCACCGACAGGGGGCTCGGATTTTAATGAAAAACTGTTTTTT. The encoded protein is CASSPTGGSDFNEKLFF.

The J gene is TRBJ2-2, the V gene TRBV4-1, with 7 bases aligning to TRBD2. V lost 4 bases, J lost 5 bases, and 4 bases stayed unmatched. Germline loops: CDR1 MGHRA, CDR2 YSYEKL. The CDR3 runs to 14 residues. Written as DNA, the CDR3 is TGCGCCAGCAGCCTGGGGGGAGGGACCGGGGAGCTGTTTTTT. Translation gives CASSLGGGTGELFF.

This clone was counted a few times. This chain uses TRBV5-1 with TRBJ1-1, with D maybe TRBD1 (5 bases). Germline CDR1 and CDR2: SGHRS and YFSETQ. Trimming took 4 bases from V and 5 from J, leaving 12 bases between them. The CDR3 has 13 amino acids. For the CDR3, the DNA is TGCGCCAGCAGCCGGGGGGAGGTGACTGAAGCTTTCTTT. Its translation: CASSRGEVTEAFF. Looking up the rest from reference TRBV5-1 and TRBJ1-1 gives the full variable domain: KAGVTQTPRYLIKTRGQQVTLSCSPISGHRSVSWYQQTPGQGLQFLFEYFSETQRNKGNFPGRFSGRQFSNSRSEMNVSTLELGDSALYLCASSRGEVTEAFFGQGTRLTVV.

The genes are TRBV9 and TRBJ1-6; 8 bases agree with TRBD1. V dropped 4 bases and J dropped 12; count of bases not matched to a gene: 12. The CDR3 extends over 15 amino acids. Germline V gene lookup returns CDR1 SGDLS and CDR2 YYNGEE. DNA for the CDR3: TGTGCCAGCAGCTTCGGACAGGGAATGGAGGGACCCCTCCACTTT. This sequence encodes CASSFGQGMEGPLHF.

This chain uses TRBV5-1 with TRBJ1-3; D uncertain. In germline, CDR1 is SGHRS, CDR2 YFSETQ. This CDR3 comprises 14 residues. V was clipped by 0 bases and J by 4 bases, with 8 bases between them. The CDR3, as DNA: TGCGCCAGCAGCTTGGTCGGGTTGGGAAACACCATATATTTT. This codes for CASSLVGLGNTIYF.

This clone has just a few counts. The rearrangement uses TRBV19 and TRBJ2-3, with 9 positions matching TRBD2. Germline V gene lookup returns CDR1 LNHDA and CDR2 SQIVND (reference sequence). This CDR3 has 14 amino acids. V lost 1 base, J lost 11 bases, and 7 bases stayed unmatched. The CDR3 loop is CASSIGLAGTLQYF. The CDR3 DNA sequence: TGTGCCAGTAGTATAGGCCTAGCGGGGACTCTGCAGTATTTT.

The chain joins TRBV18 to TRBJ1-3; tentative D call: TRBD1 (5 bases). The CDR3 has 15 residues. The germline gives CDR1 KGHSH, CDR2 LQKENI. Trimming stripped 3 bases from V and 4 bases from J, with 13 bases between. CDR3 sequence (DNA): TGTGCCAGCTCACCCTCGGCCAGGGAAGGAAACACCATATATTTT. Amino acid sequence: CASSPSAREGNTIYF.

In its sample, this clone was seen a few times. V is TRBV5-1 and J is TRBJ1-5, with 10 bases fitting TRBD1. The CDR3 length is 15 residues. The germline gives CDR1 SGHRS, CDR2 YFSETQ. Trimming at V came to 0 bases and at J to 9 bases, leaving 6 bases not matched to a gene. The CDR3 nucleotides are TGCGCCAGCAGCTTGGCCGGGGGACAGGGGTTGCCCCAGCATTTT. Translating gives CASSLAGGQGLPQHF.

This clone was seen more than once but under ten times. One junction end does not reproduce the germline sequence, and a read error may be involved. The chain has TRBV10-2 and TRBJ1-4, with a possible D match to TRBD1 (5 bases). Germline V gene sequence: CDR1 WSHSY, CDR2 SAAADI. This CDR3 is built from 8 residues. Here the CDR3 DNA reads TGCGCCAGCGGGGCCCAACGGTTT. Residues: CASGAQRF.

The chain uses TRBV6-5 and TRBJ1-5; no clear D gene. V lost 11 bases to trimming and J lost 2 bases, with 13 bases between them. CDR1 MNHEY and CDR2 SVGAGI come from the germline V gene. The CDR3 has 13 residues. The CDR3 DNA reads TGTGCCGCGGGAGGCGGGGGCAATCAGCCCCAGCATTTT. Its translation: CAAGGGGNQPQHF.

The V call is TRBV29-1, the J call TRBJ2-1; 7 bases line up with TRBD1. The CDR3 loop spans 15 amino acids. Germline V gene lookup returns CDR1 SQVTM and CDR2 ANQGSEA. V was pared by 1 base and J by 5 bases, with 8 bases of the junction left unmatched. The CDR3 sequence: CSVEALTGPHNEQFF. The DNA for the CDR3 is TGCAGCGTTGAAGCCTTGACAGGGCCCCACAATGAGCAGTTCTTC.

This clone has more than one count but fewer than ten. This sequence joins TRBV6-6 and TRBJ1-4; 7 bases map to TRBD1. The CDR3 consists of 16 residues. The trim removed 5 bases at V and 0 bases at J, leaving 6 bases unmatched. In germline, CDR1 is MNHNY, CDR2 SVGAGI (reference sequence). In nucleotides, the CDR3 is TGTGCCAGCAGTCACGGGACAGTCACAACTAATGAAAAACTGTTTTTT. This gives the protein CASSHGTVTTNEKLFF.

Turning to this clone: This sample also contains other DNA sequences that code for the same CDR3. V gene TRBV5-1 combines with J gene TRBJ1-3; D may be TRBD1 (5 bases). The CDR3 is 14 amino acids. The ends were cut back, 4 bases at V and 4 bases at J, with 12 bases in the middle. Germline V gives CDR1 SGHRS, CDR2 YFSETQ. CDR3 bases: TGCGCCAGCAGCGTTCAGGGCTCCGGAAACACCATATATTTT. It is translated as CASSVQGSGNTIYF.

This chain links TRBV27 with TRBJ1-4; 10 bases map to TRBD1. Germline V gives CDR1 MNHEY, CDR2 SMNVEV (reference sequence). J lost 0 bases, V lost 6 bases, and 7 bases had no gene match. This CDR3 is built from 17 residues. CDR3 nucleotides: TGTGCCAGCAGGAGGGACAGGGGTCCCACAACTAATGAAAAACTGTTTTTT. As protein: CASRRDRGPTTNEKLFF. Supplemented by reference TRBV27 and TRBJ1-4, the full variable domain reads EAQVTQNPRYLITVTGKKLTVTCSQNMNHEYMSWYRQDPGLGLRQIYYSMNVEVTDKGDVPEGYKVSRKEKRNFPLILESPSPNQTSLYFCASRRDRGPTTNEKLFFGSGTQLSVL.

This clone has just a few counts. The chain uses TRBV7-6 and TRBJ1-4; TRBD1 might be the D (6 bases). V was shortened by 1 base and J by 5 bases, with 11 bases between the two germline ends. In germline, CDR1 is SGHVS, CDR2 FNYEAQ. The CDR3 is 15 residues long. The chain's CDR3 is CASSLDGQINEKLFF. CDR3 nucleotide sequence: TGTGCCAGCAGCTTAGACGGACAGATAAATGAAAAACTGTTTTTT.

This clone has more than one count but fewer than ten. V gene TRBV28 combines with J gene TRBJ2-7, with 9 bases that match TRBD1. After removal of 4 bases from V and 6 bases from J, the junction contained 13 bases not matched to a gene. The CDR3 runs to 16 residues. Germline V gene sequence: CDR1 MDHEN, CDR2 SYDVKM. The DNA of the CDR3 is TGTGCCAGCAGTTCGACAGGGGGAAGTTACCCTCCCGAGCAGTACTTC. It specifies CASSSTGGSYPPEQYF.

The genes are TRBV6-5 and TRBJ1-2; the D gene is possibly TRBD1 (5 bases). Germline V gene lookup returns CDR1 MNHEY and CDR2 SVGAGI. Trimming removed 6 bases at V and 2 bases at J, with 16 bases between. This CDR3 has 15 amino acids. This chain's CDR3 is CASSPSGSANYGYTF. The CDR3 region has the DNA TGTGCCAGCAGCCCGTCAGGGTCGGCGAACTATGGCTACACCTTC.

This clone was seen only a few times. V and J are TRBV30 and TRBJ2-7; 11 bases map to TRBD1. Germline values: CDR1 GTSNPN, CDR2 SVGIG (reference sequence). The CDR3 extends over 15 amino acids. V shed 1 base and J 6 bases; nucleotides not matched to a gene: 8. The CDR3: CAWSAYSGTGGEQYF. The CDR3 DNA sequence: TGTGCCTGGAGTGCGTACTCCGGGACAGGGGGCGAGCAGTACTTC. Supplemented by reference TRBV30 and TRBJ2-7, the full variable domain reads SQTIHQWPATLVQPVGSPLSLECTVEGTSNPNLYWYRQAAGRGLQLLFYSVGIGQISSEVPQNLSASRPQDRQFILSSKKLLLSDSGFYLCAWSAYSGTGGEQYFGPGTRLTVT.

This chain uses TRBV5-1 with TRBJ2-7; 8 bases are a match to TRBD1. The CDR3 is made up of 17 amino acids. Trimming took 1 base from V and 4 from J; bases not matched to a gene: 13. Germline CDR1 and CDR2: SGHRS and YFSETQ. The CDR3: CASSLQAGGAEKYEQYF. For the CDR3, the DNA is TGCGCCAGCAGCTTGCAGGCAGGGGGCGCGGAGAAATACGAGCAGTACTTC.

The J gene is TRBJ1-2, the V gene TRBV6-5; TRBD1 might be the D (5 bases). This CDR3 spans 13 amino acids. The germline V gene encodes CDR1 MNHEY and CDR2 SVGAGI. Trimming left V 5 bases short and J 4 bases short, with 11 bases between. The chain's CDR3 is CASSTRQTYGYTF. The CDR3, as DNA: TGTGCCAGCAGTACCCGACAGACCTATGGCTACACCTTC.

The CDR3 spells CASSLGTGAGELFF. DNA of the CDR3: TGTGCCAGCAGCTTAGGGACAGGGGCCGGGGAGCTGTTTTTT. This sequence joins TRBV11-3 and TRBJ2-2; 9 bases align to TRBD1. Germline values: CDR1 SGHNT, CDR2 YENEEA. Trimming removed 1 base from V and 6 bases from J; junction bases left unmatched: 0. This CDR3 spans 14 amino acids.

This rearrangement joins TRBV7-9 to TRBJ2-1; possibly TRBD2 for D (6 bases). Per the germline V gene, CDR1 is SEHNR and CDR2 is FQNEAQ (reference sequence). The CDR3 is 14 amino acids. V dropped 5 bases and J dropped 10 bases, with 18 bases sitting between them. The CDR3 spells CASSPIPSGEEQFF. The DNA of the CDR3 is TGTGCCAGCAGCCCGATCCCTTCGGGGGAAGAGCAGTTCTTC.

In its sample, this clone was seen a few times. This chain uses TRBV7-3 with TRBJ2-3; 14 bases are a match to TRBD2. V lost 3 bases, J lost 5 bases, and 1 base stayed unmatched. This CDR3 has 15 amino acids. CDR1 and CDR2 from the germline V gene are SGHTA and FQGTGA. CDR3 amino acids: CASSFGLAGGDTQYF. The CDR3 DNA sequence: TGTGCCAGCAGCTTCGGACTAGCGGGGGGAGATACGCAGTATTTT.

In its sample, this clone was seen once. The V and J genes are TRBV6-5 and TRBJ1-6; 7 nucleotides line up with TRBD1. The CDR3 is 15 residues long. Germline CDR1 is MNHEY and CDR2 is SVGAGI. With V trimmed by 6 bases and J by 7 bases, 9 bases remained unmatched. The chain's CDR3 is CASSSTGQINSPLHF. The CDR3 coding sequence is TGTGCCAGCAGCTCGACAGGGCAAATAAATTCACCCCTCCACTTT.

This chain connects TRBV27 to TRBJ2-3, with a tentative D call TRBD1 (5 bases). Germline V gene data show CDR1 as MNHEY and CDR2 as SMNVEV (reference sequence). This CDR3 is built from 15 residues. With 3 bases removed from V and 6 bases from J, the gap between germline ends came to 16 bases. CDR3 amino acids: CASSFGRPGFDTQYF. CDR3 DNA: TGTGCCAGCAGTTTCGGCCGGCCAGGGTTTGATACGCAGTATTTT.

The rearrangement joins TRBV15 to TRBJ2-5, with a possible D match to TRBD1 (6 bases). Trimming took 3 bases from V and 1 from J, leaving 12 bases between them. Germline values: CDR1 LNHNV, CDR2 YYDKDF (reference sequence). The CDR3 is 15 residues long. The CDR3 spells CATSRNGQSQETQYF. CDR3 DNA sequence: TGTGCCACCAGCAGGAACGGACAGTCCCAAGAGACCCAGTACTTC.

V gene TRBV6-1 combines with J gene TRBJ1-4, with D unresolved. V lost 4 bases to trimming and J lost 1 base, with 13 bases between them. Germline-derived CDR1 and CDR2 are MNHNS and SASEGT. This CDR3 has 16 amino acids. CDR3 nucleotide sequence: TGTGCCAGCAGTGTAACTAGGACGGTAACTAATGAAAAACTGTTTTTT. Protein product: CASSVTRTVTNEKLFF.

This clone appeared a few times. The chain couples TRBV6-4 to TRBJ2-1; a possible D gene is TRBD2 (5 bases). The CDR3 consists of 16 residues. CDR1 and CDR2 from the germline V gene are MRHNA and SNTAGT. Trimming cost V 0 bases and J 6 bases, with 15 bases left between them. CDR3 sequence: CASSDSLLVGVNEQFF. The CDR3 DNA is TGTGCCAGCAGTGACTCTCTACTAGTCGGGGTCAATGAGCAGTTCTTC.

The chain employs TRBV4-3 and TRBJ1-2; D remains unclear. The germline V and J ends were trimmed by 0 bases and 10 bases, with 9 bases remaining between them. From germline, CDR1 is LGHNA and CDR2 YSLEER. The CDR3 is 12 residues long. The DNA for the CDR3 is TGCGCCAGCAGCCAAGATCGGGGTTTCTACACCTTC. This translates into CASSQDRGFYTF.

This clone was detected a few times. V and J are TRBV7-2 and TRBJ2-7; D might be TRBD2 (6 bases). Germline CDR1 SGHTA, CDR2 FQGNSA. This CDR3 has 13 amino acids. V was trimmed by 6 bases and J by 3 bases, leaving 12 bases between them. CDR3 amino acids: CASRAGRNYEQYF. CDR3 DNA: TGTGCCAGCAGGGCGGGACGGAACTACGAGCAGTACTTC.